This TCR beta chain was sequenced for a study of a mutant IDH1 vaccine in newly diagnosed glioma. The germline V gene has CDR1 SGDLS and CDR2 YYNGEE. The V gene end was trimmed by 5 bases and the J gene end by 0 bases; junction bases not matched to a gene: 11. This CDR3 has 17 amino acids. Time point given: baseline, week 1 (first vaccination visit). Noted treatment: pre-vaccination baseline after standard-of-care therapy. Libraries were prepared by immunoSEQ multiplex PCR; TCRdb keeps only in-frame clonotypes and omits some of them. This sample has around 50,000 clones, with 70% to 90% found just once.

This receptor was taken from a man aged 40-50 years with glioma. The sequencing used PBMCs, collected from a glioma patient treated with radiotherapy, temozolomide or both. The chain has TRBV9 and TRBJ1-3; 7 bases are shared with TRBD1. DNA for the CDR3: TGTGCCAGCAGTAAGGGGGACAGCATAGTCTCTGGAAACACCATATATTTT. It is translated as CASSKGDSIVSGNTIYF.